This T cell receptor beta chain was observed in a study of blood T cell repertoires in COVID-19. Study as a whole: COVID-19 samples from acute and convalescent phases originated in the United States, Italy and Spain. Nucleic acid was either cDNA or gDNA, and it came from T cells, B-cell-depleted T cells, or PBMCs.

Up to 2 weeks before entering the study, exposed participants had met a COVID-19 case. Authors' data handling: The authors estimated nucleated cell counts from reference gene primer amplification. Data came from immunoSEQ multiplex PCR; TCRdb stores just in-frame clones and leaves some out. The DNA gave D and trimming, while V, J and clone size come from that table. The data hold roughly 380,000 clones, with roughly 86% observed a single time. This TCR was sampled from a woman in her twenties or thirties who had been exposed to COVID-19. Specimen: PBMCs or T cells enriched from blood (not recorded which).

CDR3 nucleotide sequence: TGCGCCAGCAGCCCTGGGGACAGGGAGAACTATGGCTACACCTTC. Its translation: CASSPGDRENYGYTF. The gene calls are TRBV5-1 and TRBJ1-2, with TRBD1 identical over 9 bases. CDR1 is SGHRS and CDR2 is YFSETQ in the germline V gene. J gave up 2 bases and V 4 bases, and 6 bases lay outside the gene matches. CDR3 length: 15 residues.